The rows below give T cell receptor beta chains drawn from one sample of a study of regulatory T cells in long-lasting Graves disease. TCRdb reprocessed the multiplex PCR reads with MiXCR, giving one entry per CDR3 protein. The sample has about 620,000 distinct CDR3 sequences; about 15% are singletons. Another study also made use of these data, one on T cells in Graves' hyperthyroidism and ophthalmopathy.

The specimen was peripheral blood mononuclear cells (PBMCs), collected at new diagnosis, from a patient treated with antithyroid drugs. These receptors all come from a woman under 40 with Graves disease. Both conserved end residues are part of each CDR3. Clone size appears in some rows only: once, few, many, or a class for an expanded clone.

v_gene: TRBV28; abundance: NA; j_gene: TRBJ1-6; CDR3aa: CASSLRANSPLHF
v_gene: TRBV13; abundance: many; j_gene: TRBJ2-7; CDR3aa: CASSFGLVSHEQYF
v_gene: TRBV28; abundance: many; j_gene: TRBJ1-1; CDR3aa: CASTSPPGQGNTEAFF
v_gene: TRBV6-5; abundance: many; j_gene: TRBJ1-2; CDR3aa: CASSYSRMTAYYGYTF
v_gene: TRBV2; abundance: many; j_gene: TRBJ2-1; CDR3aa: CATRTGAYNEQFF
v_gene: TRBV5-1; abundance: NA; j_gene: TRBJ2-7; CDR3aa: CASSATTTSGSTIAYYEQYF
v_gene: TRBV19; abundance: NA; j_gene: TRBJ1-2; CDR3aa: CATSDRANYGYTF
v_gene: TRBV11-2; abundance: many; j_gene: TRBJ1-1; CDR3aa: CASSDWDLGDTEAFF
v_gene: TRBV9; abundance: few; j_gene: TRBJ2-3; CDR3aa: CASSVDGARRSGDTQYF
v_gene: TRBV7-9; abundance: NA; j_gene: TRBJ1-4; CDR3aa: CASSLSTRSNEKLFF
v_gene: TRBV27; abundance: many; j_gene: TRBJ2-2; CDR3aa: CASSGTASGELFF
v_gene: TRBV18; abundance: NA; j_gene: TRBJ2-3; CDR3aa: CASSPTLSDTQYF
v_gene: TRBV7-9; abundance: few; j_gene: TRBJ2-2; CDR3aa: CASSLEGVGELFF
v_gene: TRBV12-3/TRBV12-4; abundance: many; j_gene: TRBJ2-7; CDR3aa: CASSLAQTTDYEQYF
v_gene: TRBV6-2/TRBV6-3; abundance: NA; j_gene: TRBJ2-7; CDR3aa: CASSRSGTGVYEQYF
v_gene: TRBV6-1; abundance: NA; j_gene: TRBJ1-1; CDR3aa: CASNQGAGEAFF
v_gene: TRBV3-1; abundance: many; j_gene: TRBJ2-3; CDR3aa: CASSQGPDTQYF
v_gene: TRBV30; abundance: NA; j_gene: TRBJ2-4; CDR3aa: CAWSVGVAKNIQYF
v_gene: TRBV3-1; abundance: NA; j_gene: TRBJ2-5; CDR3aa: CASSFVRPQETQYF
v_gene: TRBV28; abundance: many; j_gene: TRBJ2-1; CDR3aa: CASSFGLTTYNEQFF
v_gene: TRBV6-1; abundance: NA; j_gene: TRBJ2-1; CDR3aa: CAAPEDPFRSYNEQFF
v_gene: TRBV13; abundance: NA; j_gene: TRBJ2-7; CDR3aa: CASKRAKGTWEQYF
v_gene: TRBV2; abundance: many; j_gene: TRBJ2-7; CDR3aa: CASRGPALPPYEQYF
v_gene: TRBV10-3; abundance: NA; j_gene: TRBJ2-7; CDR3aa: CATRDRAYEQYF
v_gene: TRBV2; abundance: many; j_gene: TRBJ1-1; CDR3aa: CASSDTLRDEAFF
v_gene: TRBV7-9; abundance: NA; j_gene: TRBJ1-1; CDR3aa: CASSLSPSVKAFF
v_gene: TRBV5-1; abundance: many; j_gene: TRBJ1-1; CDR3aa: CASSLSAGLRNTEAFF
v_gene: TRBV20-1; abundance: NA; j_gene: TRBJ2-7; CDR3aa: CSALNSGIGHEQYF
v_gene: TRBV19; abundance: many; j_gene: TRBJ1-2; CDR3aa: CASSTSSNYGYTF
v_gene: TRBV29-1; abundance: few; j_gene: TRBJ2-3; CDR3aa: CSVGPSHQPGDTQYF
v_gene: TRBV24-1; abundance: many; j_gene: TRBJ2-2; CDR3aa: CATSDLNPGAGELFF
v_gene: TRBV19; abundance: NA; j_gene: TRBJ2-2; CDR3aa: CASRFLLREDTGELFF
v_gene: TRBV4-2; abundance: few; j_gene: TRBJ2-2; CDR3aa: CASSQVTANTGELFF
v_gene: TRBV18; abundance: NA; j_gene: TRBJ2-3; CDR3aa: CASSPPSTASTDTQYF
v_gene: TRBV28; abundance: NA; j_gene: TRBJ1-1; CDR3aa: CASLHRDFNTEAFF
v_gene: TRBV7-2; abundance: many; j_gene: TRBJ2-3; CDR3aa: CASSARLAGGTDTQYF
v_gene: TRBV12-3/TRBV12-4; abundance: NA; j_gene: TRBJ1-6; CDR3aa: CASSLVTAGPSPLHF
v_gene: TRBV11-2; abundance: many; j_gene: TRBJ1-1; CDR3aa: CASSLAAEAFF
v_gene: TRBV11-2; abundance: many; j_gene: TRBJ2-7; CDR3aa: CASSSAGTGLYEQYF
v_gene: TRBV29-1; abundance: NA; j_gene: TRBJ2-7; CDR3aa: CSAGTSGSPYEQYF
v_gene: TRBV6-2/TRBV6-3; abundance: many; j_gene: TRBJ1-1; CDR3aa: CASSSRDRGMNTEAFF
v_gene: TRBV7-8; abundance: NA; j_gene: TRBJ2-2; CDR3aa: CASSRVVMGTEELFF
v_gene: TRBV7-9; abundance: few; j_gene: TRBJ2-4; CDR3aa: CASSSTGEKRNIQYF
v_gene: TRBV18; abundance: NA; j_gene: TRBJ1-1; CDR3aa: CASSPLKSTEAFF
v_gene: TRBV20-1; abundance: NA; j_gene: TRBJ2-3; CDR3aa: CSARDGSPSRPRTSGRKVADTQYF
v_gene: TRBV28; abundance: NA; j_gene: TRBJ1-5; CDR3aa: CASTPGQGNQPQHF
v_gene: TRBV30; abundance: NA; j_gene: TRBJ2-2; CDR3aa: CAWSPGWANTGELFF
v_gene: TRBV30; abundance: NA; j_gene: TRBJ1-5; CDR3aa: CAWSLEGRSNQPQHF
v_gene: TRBV6-1; abundance: few; j_gene: TRBJ2-1; CDR3aa: CASSRRNEQFF
v_gene: TRBV4-2; abundance: many; j_gene: TRBJ1-5; CDR3aa: CASSQGSQVNQPQHF
v_gene: TRBV3-1; abundance: NA; j_gene: TRBJ1-3; CDR3aa: CASSQGFAPLSGNTIYF
v_gene: TRBV28; abundance: many; j_gene: TRBJ1-6; CDR3aa: CASSATGGEYNSPLHF
v_gene: TRBV20-1; abundance: few; j_gene: TRBJ2-1; CDR3aa: CSARELRGIDNEQFF
v_gene: TRBV7-2; abundance: few; j_gene: TRBJ2-3; CDR3aa: CASSFGISTDTQYF
v_gene: TRBV28; abundance: few; j_gene: TRBJ1-6; CDR3aa: CASSLPAGTRSPLHF
v_gene: TRBV20-1; abundance: few; j_gene: TRBJ2-3; CDR3aa: CSAISGRAISGTQYF
v_gene: TRBV6-1; abundance: NA; j_gene: TRBJ1-1; CDR3aa: CASSPNTAFF
v_gene: TRBV9; abundance: NA; j_gene: TRBJ1-3; CDR3aa: CASSESQRDNIRSGNTIYF
v_gene: TRBV18; abundance: few; j_gene: TRBJ1-5; CDR3aa: CASSPLTGTRNQPQHF